This T cell receptor beta chain was captured by sequencing in a study of blood T cell repertoires in COVID-19. Study in general: Acute-phase and convalescent COVID-19 samples originated in the United States, Italy and Spain.

Profiling relied on immunoSEQ multiplex PCR, and the TCRdb table lists in-frame clones only, not all of them. The table has fewer than 150,000 clones, 80% to 85% seen once. V was pared by 2 bases and J by 1 base, with 3 bases of the junction left unmatched. Germline CDR1 is WNHNN and CDR2 is SYGVQD (reference sequence). This CDR3 is built from 16 residues. Participants spanned ages roughly 18 to 90 years and resided in fewer than 30 US areas. Cohort 3 recovered donors had two negative PCRs, clearance, or symptom resolution. The sequenced sample was PBMCs or T cells enriched from blood (not recorded which). The V gene is TRBV10-1, the J gene TRBJ2-3; 10 bases map to TRBD1. This TCR was recovered from a man in his thirties or forties who had recovered from COVID-19. The DNA of the CDR3 is TGCGCCAGCAGTGAGATTGGACAGGGGGGCACAGATACGCAGTATTTT. The encoded protein is CASSEIGQGGTDTQYF.